This T cell receptor (beta chain) was sequenced in a study of T cells after yellow fever vaccination (dated by TCRdb to the late 2010s). With respect to the entire study: The SMART-Seq v4 Ultra Low Input RNA kit was used to prepare libraries from fractions with low cell numbers. Two healthy male donors made up the cohort, one aged 18 to 29 years and the other aged 30 to 40 years. Bulk TCR alpha and beta repertoires were sequenced longitudinally to track T-cell clones before and after primary and booster YFV17D yellow fever vaccination. Blood samples were taken at several timepoints before and after primary and secondary immunization, and bulk PBMC replicates and cell subsets were isolated.

From cysteine to phenylalanine, the CDR3 is 13 amino acids long. Only the CDR3 DNA stays, 39 bases, in frame from base 1. V was cut back by 5 bases and J by 1 base, leaving a gap of 8 bases between them. The germline V gene yields LGHNA for CDR1 and YSLEER for CDR2. The sample's treatment or condition, from its label and the paper: live attenuated yellow fever vaccine strain. PBMCs were isolated from peripheral blood using a standard Ficoll-Paque protocol. CD4 and CD8 T-cell fractions were isolated with Dynabeads CD4 and CD8 positive selection kits. TriZol was used to extract RNA from bulk PBMCs, CD4 and CD8 fractions, and dextramer-positive and dextramer-negative fractions. General findings and caveats noted by the study authors: A small fraction of clonotypes appeared in both the CD4 and CD8 compartments, likely as a result of convergent recombination. The study included only two donors, which limits how far the findings can be generalized. Because abundant contaminating clonotypes from the bulk population could be contained in FACS-sorted repertoires, computational filtering was required. The secondary T-cell response was weaker than the primary response but faster, peaking on day 5 instead of day 15. Most clones expanded after primary vaccination (about 95% of CD4 and approximately 86% of CD8) were re-detected after the booster, suggesting that broad memory maintenance occurred.

The instrument given in TCRdb is Illumina NovaSeq 6000. TCR cDNA was synthesized by 5'RACE template switching, through which a universal primer site and unique molecular identifiers were introduced. cDNA synthesis was primed from both the TCR alpha and TCR beta constant segments. Library amplification involved two PCR steps, and the second step added sample barcodes and sequencing adapters. Sequencing of libraries was performed on Illumina HiSeq 2500 (2x100 bp) or NovaSeq (2x150 bp). The authors' pipeline ran thus. MIGEC handled demultiplexing of reads and collapsing into UMI consensus sequences, while MiXCR performed V(D)J alignment. Vaccine-responding clonotypes were identified with edgeR using replicate PBMC samples, with FDR below 0.01 and a log2 fold change above 5 up to day 15 being required. Each bulk clonotype received a CD4 or CD8 identity based on whether the sequenced CD4 or CD8 repertoire contained that clonotype at higher abundance. TCRdb itself trimmed the public reads at Q25 with fastp, ran MiXCR and retained productive beta chains. Every distinct CDR3 protein forms one entry, paired with its most common genes and DNA. The authors' filters were not applied to this entry. For this sample the table gives fewer than 100,000 distinct CDR3 sequences, of which roughly 5.8% were detected only once. The ten biggest clones cover about 38% of the sample.

This clonotype was counted many times. The antigen it binds to is not known. No much larger clone is present one base from it, and per-base qualities are unavailable. This TCR was sampled from a man aged 18 to 29 who received the YFV17D yellow fever vaccine. The sequence is built from TRBV4-3 and TRBJ1-2; a confident D gene designation cannot be given. Material: CD8+ T cells sorted from PBMCs, obtained 10 days after the yellow fever booster vaccination. The CDR3 amino acid sequence is: CASSRTHNYGYTF. The DNA sequence reads TGCGCCAGCAGCAGAACCCATAACTATGGCTACACCTTC.